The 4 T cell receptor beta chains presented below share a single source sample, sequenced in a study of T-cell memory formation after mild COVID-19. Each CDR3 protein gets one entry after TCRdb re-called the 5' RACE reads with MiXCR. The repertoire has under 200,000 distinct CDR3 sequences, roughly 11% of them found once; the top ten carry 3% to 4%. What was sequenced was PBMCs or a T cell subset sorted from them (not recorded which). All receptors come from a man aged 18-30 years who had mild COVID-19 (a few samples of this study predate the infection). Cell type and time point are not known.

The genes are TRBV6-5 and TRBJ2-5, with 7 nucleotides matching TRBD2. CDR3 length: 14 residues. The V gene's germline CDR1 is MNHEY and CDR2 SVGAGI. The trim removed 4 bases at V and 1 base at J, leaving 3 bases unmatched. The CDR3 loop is CASSWSSGQETQYF. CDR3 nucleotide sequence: TGTGCCAGCAGTTGGTCTAGCGGCCAAGAGACCCAGTACTTC.

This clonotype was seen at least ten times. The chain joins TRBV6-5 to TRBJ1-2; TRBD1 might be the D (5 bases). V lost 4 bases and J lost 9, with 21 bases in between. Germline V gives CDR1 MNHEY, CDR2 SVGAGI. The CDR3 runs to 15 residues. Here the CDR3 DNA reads TGTGCCAGCAGTTCCCGGGGGACGGCGGGAAGGAGCTACACCTTC. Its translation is CASSSRGTAGRSYTF.

The CDR3 spells CASSAQGSNYGYTF. In nucleotides, the CDR3 is TGTGCCAGCAGTGCACAGGGGTCTAACTATGGCTACACCTTC. The rearrangement uses TRBV2 and TRBJ1-2; 7 nucleotides agree with TRBD1. Germline-derived CDR1 and CDR2 are SNHLY and FYNNEI. The length of the CDR3 is 14 residues. The ends lost 4 bases at V and 0 bases at J; junction bases unmatched: 2. Filled out from reference TRBV2 and TRBJ1-2, the complete variable domain reads EPEVTQTPSHQVTQMGQEVILRCVPISNHLYFYWYRQILGQKVEFLVSFYNNEISEKSEIFDDQFSVERPDGSNFTLKIRSTKLEDSAMYFCASSAQGSNYGYTFGSGTRLTVV.

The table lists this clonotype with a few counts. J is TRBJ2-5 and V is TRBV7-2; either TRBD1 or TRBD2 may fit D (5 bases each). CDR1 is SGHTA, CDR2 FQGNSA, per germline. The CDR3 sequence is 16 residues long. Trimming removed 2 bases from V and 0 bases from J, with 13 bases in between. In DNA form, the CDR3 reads TGTGCCAGCAGCTTAAAAGGGGACCCGTACCAAGAGACCCAGTACTTC. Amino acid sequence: CASSLKGDPYQETQYF.